This entry features one T cell receptor beta chain sequence. The antigen is not known. The same CDR3 arises from other DNA sequences in this sample as well. This sample was taken from a study of T cell responses to AZD1222 COVID-19 vaccine. Trimming took off 4 bases at V and 5 bases at J, with 5 bases between the two ends. The germline gives CDR1 ENHRY, CDR2 SYGVKD. The CDR3 runs to 11 residues. TCRdb keeps only in-frame clones here, not all; method: immunoSEQ multiplex PCR. The table records over 150,000 clones, about 92% of them present only once. Overall study findings and caveats: Spike-spanning, vaccine-associated CD4 TCRs were dominant at 160-218 and 743-854.

The clonotype originates from an adult in good health. The rearrangement uses TRBV10-3 and TRBJ1-1, with D possibly being TRBD1 (5 bases). The specimen was peripheral blood, collected on day 0 of AZD1222 vaccination. The CDR3 nucleotides read TGTGCCATCAGTGGGGGGACTGAAGCTTTCTTT. Translation gives CAISGGTEAFF.